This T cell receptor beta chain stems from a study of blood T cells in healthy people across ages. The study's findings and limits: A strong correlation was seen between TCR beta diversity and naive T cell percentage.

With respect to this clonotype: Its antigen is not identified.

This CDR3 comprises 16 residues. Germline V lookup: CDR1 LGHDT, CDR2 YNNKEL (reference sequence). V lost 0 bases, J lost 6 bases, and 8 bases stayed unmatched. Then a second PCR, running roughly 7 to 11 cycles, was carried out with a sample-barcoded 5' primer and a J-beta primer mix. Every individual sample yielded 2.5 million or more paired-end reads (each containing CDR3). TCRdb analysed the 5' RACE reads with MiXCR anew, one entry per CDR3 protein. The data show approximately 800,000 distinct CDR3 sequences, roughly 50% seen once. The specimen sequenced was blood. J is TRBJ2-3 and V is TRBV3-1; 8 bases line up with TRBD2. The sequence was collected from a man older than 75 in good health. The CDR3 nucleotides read TGTGCCAGCAGCCAAGAACTAGCGGCCTTTGGGGATACGCAGTATTTT. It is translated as CASSQELAAFGDTQYF.